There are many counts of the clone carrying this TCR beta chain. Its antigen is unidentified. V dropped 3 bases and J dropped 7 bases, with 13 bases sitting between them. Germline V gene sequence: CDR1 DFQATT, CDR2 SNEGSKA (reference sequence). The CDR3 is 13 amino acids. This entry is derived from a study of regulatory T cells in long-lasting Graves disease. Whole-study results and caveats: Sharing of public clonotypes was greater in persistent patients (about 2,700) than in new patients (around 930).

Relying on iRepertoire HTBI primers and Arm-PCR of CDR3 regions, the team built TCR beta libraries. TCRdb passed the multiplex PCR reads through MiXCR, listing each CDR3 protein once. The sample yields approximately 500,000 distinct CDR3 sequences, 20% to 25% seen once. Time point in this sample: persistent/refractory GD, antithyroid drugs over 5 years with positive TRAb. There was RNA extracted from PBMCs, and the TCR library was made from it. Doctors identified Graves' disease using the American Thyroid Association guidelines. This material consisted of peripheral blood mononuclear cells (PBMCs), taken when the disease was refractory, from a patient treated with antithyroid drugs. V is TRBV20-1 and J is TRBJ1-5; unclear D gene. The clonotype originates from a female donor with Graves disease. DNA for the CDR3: TGCAGTGCTAGCCCGGGCGCGTGGCAGCCCCAGCATTTT. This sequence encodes CSASPGAWQPQHF.